This record covers a single T cell receptor beta chain. The antigen remains undetermined. The CDR3 runs 13 residues. V lost 6 bases, J lost 5 bases, and 5 bases stayed unmatched. Germline values: CDR1 SNHLY, CDR2 FYNNEI. Clones were read by immunoSEQ multiplex PCR, and TCRdb kept only the in-frame ones, dropping some. Of about 130,000 clones in the sample, roughly 84% were seen once. These data are taken from a study of radiation and T cells in renal cell carcinoma. Study in general: Nephrectomy followed 15 Gy stereotactic body radiation by 4 weeks. Overall study findings and caveats: In blood, top tumor clones expanded by 2 weeks, shrinking by 4. No pretreatment tumor biopsies were available for baseline clonotypes.

Noted time point: baseline pretreatment blood. Treatment: 15 Gy SBRT to primary tumor, nephrectomy 4 weeks later. Radiation-treated patients gave blood at baseline, week 2 and week 4. This specimen was blood, taken from a patient whose treatment included radiotherapy and nephrectomy. V gene TRBV2 combines with J gene TRBJ1-2; TRBD1 matches 8 bases. The clonotype was recovered from a woman aged 50 to 65 with renal cell carcinoma. CDR3 sequence (DNA): TGTGCCAGCAGGCAGGGGGCGCGGTATGGCTACACCTTC. This gives the protein CASRQGARYGYTF.